The 14 T cell receptor beta chains below were found in one sample sequenced in a study of glioma-infiltrating T cells after dendritic cell vaccination. The sample's time point: after dendritic cell vaccination, including at tumor progression/relapse. Clones were sequenced by immunoSEQ multiplex PCR, and TCRdb holds only the in-frame ones, with some missing. The data show tens of thousands of clones, roughly 85% seen once. Source: blood, taken after dendritic cell vaccination. Receptors were obtained from a human donor with glioblastoma.

This sequence joins TRBV11-1 and TRBJ2-1; 8 nucleotides align to TRBD2. Germline V gene lookup returns CDR1 SGHAT and CDR2 FQDESV (reference sequence). The CDR3 runs to 18 residues. V was pared by 3 bases and J by 3 bases, with 13 bases of the junction left unmatched. The DNA for the CDR3 is TGTGCCAGCAGCTTGCAGCGGGAGTCCCCCTTCTACTACAATGAGCAGTTCTTC. Translating it yields CASSLQRESPFYYNEQFF.

J is TRBJ2-5 and V is TRBV28, with 11 bases identical to TRBD1. J lost 5 bases, V lost 5 bases, and 13 bases had no gene match. CDR1 and CDR2 (germline): MDHEN, SYDVKM. The CDR3 contains 17 residues. CDR3 in DNA: TGTGCCAGCAGTGCCGTTCAAGGACAGGGGGCTGATGAGACCCAGTACTTC. Translation: CASSAVQGQGADETQYF.

The chain carries TRBV9 and TRBJ1-2; 8 bases are a match to TRBD1. Trimming removed 1 base from V and 8 bases from J; junction bases left unmatched: 13. The CDR3 has 16 amino acids. CDR1 is SGDLS and CDR2 is YYNGEE in the germline V gene. In nucleotides, the CDR3 is TGTGCCAGCAGCGTAAACCCCTACCAGGGGGCGGGGGGCTACACCTTC. Protein sequence: CASSVNPYQGAGGYTF.

The rearrangement links TRBV13 to TRBJ2-7; D may be TRBD2 (5 bases). Trimming removed 2 bases at V and 7 bases at J, with 9 bases between. Germline CDR1 PRHDT, CDR2 FYEKMQ (reference sequence). The CDR3 covers 12 residues. The CDR3 here is CASSLRTVEQYF. DNA of the CDR3: TGTGCCAGCAGCTTACGGACTGTGGAGCAGTACTTC.

This clone was seen a single time. The chain uses TRBV6-6 and TRBJ1-2; 7 nucleotides match TRBD1. Trimming took 8 bases from V and 4 from J; bases not matched to a gene: 10. The CDR3 spans 14 residues. CDR1 and CDR2 (germline): MNHNY, SVGAGI (reference sequence). CDR3 region: CASGRQGGGYGYTF. The CDR3 coding sequence is TGTGCCAGCGGAAGACAGGGAGGCGGCTATGGCTACACCTTC.

The genes are TRBV7-7 and TRBJ2-1; 10 bases align to TRBD1. Germline CDR1 is SSHAT and CDR2 is FNYEAQ (reference sequence). With V trimmed by 5 bases and J by 4 bases, 5 bases remained unmatched. The CDR3 extends over 15 amino acids. This CDR3 reads CASSQGQGQYNEQFF. The DNA of the CDR3 is TGTGCCAGCAGCCAGGGACAGGGGCAGTACAATGAGCAGTTCTTC.

The V call is TRBV18, the J call TRBJ2-5; D is uncertain. CDR1 and CDR2 from the germline V gene are KGHSH and LQKENI. Trimming left V 6 bases short and J 5 bases short, with 10 bases between. The CDR3 consists of 12 residues. The CDR3 is CASSRERETQYF. The DNA of the CDR3 is TGTGCCAGCTCCCGAGAACGGGAGACCCAGTACTTC.

This chain links TRBV29-1 with TRBJ1-1, with 7 bases lining up with TRBD1. Germline lookup yields CDR1 SQVTM and CDR2 ANQGSEA. Germline trimming cut 4 bases from V and 5 bases from J; bases unmatched to any gene: 13. CDR3 size: 15 residues. CDR3: CSVGGKGGLETEAFF. CDR3 sequence (DNA): TGCAGCGTTGGGGGAAAAGGGGGCTTGGAGACTGAAGCTTTCTTT.

This sequence joins TRBV13 and TRBJ2-1; TRBD2 agrees at 11 bases. Trimming at V came to 3 bases and at J to 9 bases, leaving 4 bases not matched to a gene. This CDR3 is 14 amino acids long. CDR1 PRHDT and CDR2 FYEKMQ come from the germline V gene (reference sequence). The CDR3 DNA follows: TGTGCCAGCAGCTTGTTTAGCGGGGGGGGTGAGCAGTTCTTC. Translation: CASSLFSGGGEQFF.

V gene TRBV7-9 combines with J gene TRBJ2-3; TRBD2 matches 8 bases. The trim removed 4 bases at V and 2 bases at J, leaving 8 bases unmatched. This CDR3 has 16 amino acids. CDR1 is SEHNR, CDR2 FQNEAQ, per germline (reference sequence). The CDR3 DNA is TGTGCCAGCAGCTACCTCCCAGCGGGGGACACAGATACGCAGTATTTT. This translates into CASSYLPAGDTDTQYF.

The chain has TRBV5-1 and TRBJ1-1; D call uncertain. The length of the CDR3 is 14 residues. Per germline, CDR1 SGHRS and CDR2 YFSETQ. V was cut by 2 bases and J by 1 base, with 9 bases left in between. Here the CDR3 reads CASSFSQSNTEAFF. The CDR3 DNA reads as TGCGCCAGCAGCTTTTCACAGTCGAACACTGAAGCTTTCTTT.

The V gene is TRBV9, the J gene TRBJ2-3, with 8 bases lining up with TRBD2. J was trimmed by 3 bases and V by 4 bases; bases with no gene match: 10. CDR3 length equals 16 residues. Germline CDR1 reads SGDLS; CDR2 reads YYNGEE. CDR3 loop: CASSPGGGLGTDTQYF. Written as DNA, the CDR3 is TGTGCCAGCAGCCCCGGGGGGGGACTAGGTACAGATACGCAGTATTTT.

This clone is a singleton in its sample. This sequence joins TRBV9 and TRBJ2-2, with D perhaps TRBD2 (7 bases). The germline V and J ends were trimmed by 0 bases and 6 bases, with 21 bases remaining between them. Germline V gives CDR1 SGDLS, CDR2 YYNGEE. The CDR3 is made up of 18 amino acids. The CDR3 sequence is CASSVGPGGGVSSGELFF. As DNA, the CDR3 is TGTGCCAGCAGCGTAGGCCCCGGCGGGGGCGTGAGTTCCGGGGAGCTGTTTTTT.

This clone came up once. The rearrangement joins TRBV18 to TRBJ2-7; D may be TRBD1 (6 bases). CDR3 length equals 16 residues. Deletions cut 1 base from V and 2 bases from J, with 15 bases between. The germline CDR1 and CDR2 sequences are KGHSH and LQKENI. The CDR3 DNA is TGTGCCAGCTCACCACGGGCTAAACAGGGAGCCTACGAGCAGTACTTC. It encodes CASSPRAKQGAYEQYF.